This T cell receptor beta chain was profiled in a study of T cell repertoires in cytomegalovirus infection. Study results and caveats: It was HLA-C-restricted CMV-specific TCR beta clonotypes that dominated the response ex vivo.

TCRdb re-called the reads through MiXCR, storing one row per CDR3 protein. The table lists some 700,000 distinct CDR3 sequences, 30% to 35% of them singletons. The germline V gene has CDR1 SGHVS and CDR2 FNYEAQ. Trimming removed 0 bases from V and 1 base from J; junction bases left unmatched: 4. The CDR3 spans 16 residues. This clonotype appeared a few times. The antigen is undetermined. The chain uses TRBV7-6 and TRBJ2-5, with 8 bases aligning to TRBD2. The source of this sequence is a human donor in good health (CMV status not recorded). Some clones in this sample may be carry-over from other donors' samples. The sequences come from cultured PBMCs, collected from culture after CMV antigen stimulation. The CDR3: CASSLARAGVQETQYF. The CDR3 DNA sequence: TGTGCCAGCAGCTTAGCTCGAGCGGGGGTCCAAGAGACCCAGTACTTC.